The 25 T cell receptor beta chains presented below share a single source sample, sequenced in a study of shared clonotypes between healthy human individuals. Profiled with immunoSEQ multiplex PCR; TCRdb holds only in-frame clones, not every one. In the table there are about 1.1 million clones, 77% of which are singletons. The sample taken for sequencing was memory CD4+ T cells from PBMCs. Indicated subset: CD45RA-negative fraction. The receptor set was obtained from a man younger than 35 in good health. Some clones in this sample may be carry-over from other donors' samples.

The chain is built from TRBV28 and TRBJ2-5, with TRBD2 as a possible D gene (6 bases). The J call is in doubt because the DNA end fits TRBJ2-7 better. In germline, CDR1 is MDHEN, CDR2 SYDVKM. The CDR3 runs 17 residues. The CDR3 nucleotides are TGTGCCAGCAGTCCCAGCCCGGGAGCCGGCACCATCTACGAGCAGTACTTC. It translates to CASSPSPGAGTIYEQYF.

This clone was picked up one time. Within the sample, other DNA sequences also encode this same CDR3. The J gene is TRBJ2-7, the V gene TRBV18; 8 bases are a match to TRBD1. Losses at the gene ends were 3 bases for V and 0 bases for J; bases not matched to a gene: 4. The CDR3 runs 15 residues. Per the germline V gene, CDR1 is KGHSH and CDR2 is LQKENI. CDR3 region: CASSPVGQGSYEQYF. The CDR3 DNA is TGTGCCAGCTCACCCGTAGGACAGGGCTCCTACGAGCAGTACTTC. The full variable domain, completed using reference TRBV18 and TRBJ2-7, is NAGVMQNPRHLVRRRGQEARLRCSPMKGHSHVYWYRQLPEEGLKFMVYLQKENIIDESGMPKERFSAEFPKEGPSILRIQQVVRGDSAAYFCASSPVGQGSYEQYFGPGTRLTVT.

This sequence joins TRBV7-3 and TRBJ2-7, with TRBD1 as a possible D gene (6 bases). The CDR3 is 15 amino acids. Germline assignment: CDR1 SGHTA and CDR2 FQGTGA. With 5 bases removed from V and 2 bases from J, the gap between germline ends came to 16 bases. The CDR3 DNA sequence: TGTGCCAGCAGCCCCCGACAGGCCTTAGCCTACGAGCAGTACTTC. Translated: CASSPRQALAYEQYF.

V and J are TRBV2 and TRBJ2-4; 9 bases line up with TRBD1. Germline lookup yields CDR1 SNHLY and CDR2 FYNNEI. V was pared by 6 bases and J by 9 bases, with 6 bases of the junction left unmatched. The CDR3 extends over 13 amino acids. Here the CDR3 reads CASRETGGSIQYF. DNA for the CDR3: TGTGCCAGCAGAGAAACAGGGGGCTCCATTCAGTACTTC.

The chain uses TRBV19 and TRBJ1-5; 7 bases align to TRBD1. This CDR3 region has 16 residues. Germline CDR1 reads LNHDA; CDR2 reads SQIVND (reference sequence). V lost 6 bases to trimming and J lost 3 bases; unmatched junction nucleotides: 11. CDR3 residues: CASSVPQGLDNQPQHF. Here the CDR3 DNA reads TGTGCCAGTAGCGTCCCACAGGGGCTTGACAATCAGCCCCAGCATTTT.

This sequence joins TRBV6-1 and TRBJ2-5, with 8 bases identical to TRBD1. Germline loops: CDR1 MNHNS, CDR2 SASEGT. This CDR3 spans 15 amino acids. The J segment lost 5 bases and the V segment lost 6 bases, leaving 11 bases of the junction unmatched. The CDR3 coding sequence is TGTGCCAGCAGCCTTGTCCCAGGGGGCAGGGAGACCCAGTACTTC. It is translated as CASSLVPGGRETQYF.

V is TRBV28 and J is TRBJ2-3; D gene uncertain. Germline values: CDR1 MDHEN, CDR2 SYDVKM. This CDR3 contains 14 residues. The V and J ends lost 7 bases and 2 bases respectively, with 13 bases between them. The CDR3 DNA reads TGTGCCAGCACACACCGGGCCAACACAGATACGCAGTATTTT. It encodes CASTHRANTDTQYF.

This clone appeared many times. V usage is TRBV10-2 and J usage is TRBJ1-3; D unresolved. CDR3 length: 11 amino acids. Germline values: CDR1 WSHSY, CDR2 SAAADI. Trimming took off 7 bases at V and 8 bases at J, with 9 bases between the two ends. The CDR3 loop reads CASMYKYTIYF. CDR3 sequence (DNA): TGCGCCAGCATGTACAAGTACACCATATATTTT.

V and J are TRBV9 and TRBJ2-3, with D uncertain. CDR1 is SGDLS, CDR2 YYNGEE, per germline. The CDR3 length is 20 residues. V gave up 1 base and J gave up 6 bases, with 30 bases separating them. DNA of the CDR3: TGTGCCAGCAGCGTACCCCACGGGCCACCCGGATTGTGGATTCTGGATACGCAGTATTTT. As protein: CASSVPHGPPGLWILDTQYF.

CDR3 in DNA: TGTGCCAGCAGCCTGGCCCGACCCGTCCGAGAGACCCAGTACTTC. Its translation: CASSLARPVRETQYF. The chain recombines TRBV25-1 with TRBJ2-5, with no clear D. CDR3 length equals 15 residues. Trimming pared 6 bases from V and 4 bases from J, leaving 18 bases between. Germline V CDR1 and CDR2: MGHDK, SYGVNS.

The J gene is TRBJ2-3, the V gene TRBV28; no definite D call. CDR3 length equals 15 residues. Germline-derived CDR1 and CDR2 are MDHEN and SYDVKM. Trimming cost V 5 bases and J 2 bases, with 14 bases left between them. The CDR3 nucleotides read TGTGCCAGCAGTCCCCGCCCCTCGCCCACAGATACGCAGTATTTT. Encoded protein: CASSPRPSPTDTQYF.

The chain is built from TRBV15 and TRBJ2-5, with D possibly TRBD1 on 6 matching bases. Between the trimmed V and J ends, which lost 1 base and 5 bases, there was a span of 11 bases. The germline V gene has CDR1 LNHNV and CDR2 YYDKDF (reference sequence). This CDR3 has 14 residues. CDR3 sequence reads: CATSRGGQGETQYF. For the CDR3, the DNA is TGTGCCACCAGCAGAGGAGGGCAGGGGGAGACCCAGTACTTC.

The chain's CDR3 is CASRGTGAKGRYGYTF. CDR3 in DNA: TGTGCCAGCAGAGGGACAGGGGCTAAGGGGCGCTATGGCTACACCTTC. The chain employs TRBV27 and TRBJ1-2; 10 nucleotides agree with TRBD1. The germline CDR1 and CDR2 sequences are MNHEY and SMNVEV (reference sequence). The V gene end was trimmed by 6 bases and the J gene end by 4 bases; junction bases not matched to a gene: 11. The CDR3 contains 16 residues.

This clone was detected a few times. The chain combines TRBV10-2 with TRBJ1-5; D unresolved. The V gene lost 4 bases and the J gene lost 7 bases, with 14 bases spanning the gap. The germline V gene encodes CDR1 WSHSY and CDR2 SAAADI. The CDR3 runs 14 residues. The CDR3 loop is CASSARHPMQPQHF. In DNA, the CDR3 is TGCGCCAGCAGTGCGCGACACCCTATGCAGCCCCAGCATTTT.

The rearrangement links TRBV5-6 to TRBJ2-7; 9 nucleotides line up with TRBD2. Germline trimming cut 1 base from V and 0 bases from J; bases unmatched to any gene: 8. The CDR3 sequence is 17 residues long. In germline, CDR1 is SGHDT, CDR2 YYEEEE. CDR3 nucleotide sequence: TGTGCCAGCAGCTTGTGGACCGGGACTAGCTTCTCCTACGAGCAGTACTTC. As protein: CASSLWTGTSFSYEQYF.

The chain carries TRBV20-1 and TRBJ1-2; D not resolved. Between the trimmed V and J ends, which lost 2 bases and 4 bases, there was a span of 5 bases. Germline V CDR1 and CDR2: DFQATT, SNEGSKA (reference sequence). This CDR3 contains 11 residues. DNA of the CDR3: TGCAGTGCTAGACCCGTCTATGGCTACACCTTC. Protein: CSARPVYGYTF.

The chain joins TRBV7-2 to TRBJ2-1, with D uncertain. The CDR3 extends over 14 amino acids. The V and J ends lost 1 base and 3 bases respectively, with 7 bases between them. Germline V gene data show CDR1 as SGHTA and CDR2 as FQGNSA. The CDR3 sequence: CASSLESGYNEQFF. The CDR3 DNA sequence: TGTGCCAGCAGCTTAGAGTCGGGCTACAATGAGCAGTTCTTC.

V usage is TRBV7-9 and J usage is TRBJ2-7; the D gene is possibly TRBD2 (6 bases). Trimming pared 8 bases from V and 0 bases from J, leaving 17 bases between. The CDR3 spans 15 residues. CDR1 and CDR2 from the germline V gene are SEHNR and FQNEAQ (reference sequence). In DNA form, the CDR3 reads TGTGCCAGCTCAGCCTGGGGGAGGTTCTCCTACGAGCAGTACTTC. Its translation is CASSAWGRFSYEQYF.

This rearrangement joins TRBV6-1 to TRBJ2-7; D might be TRBD2 (6 bases). From germline, CDR1 is MNHNS and CDR2 SASEGT. Trimming removed 2 bases from V and 2 bases from J, with 10 bases in between. The CDR3 has 14 residues. Here the CDR3 DNA reads TGTGCCAGCAGTGAAATGGGGGGTGCCTACGAGCAGTACTTC. Its translation is CASSEMGGAYEQYF.

The sample holds a few counts of this clone. The V gene is TRBV6-6, the J gene TRBJ2-7; D is unresolved. Germline CDR1 is MNHNY and CDR2 is SVGAGI (reference sequence). Trimming stripped 10 bases from V and 4 bases from J, with 5 bases between. This CDR3 has 9 amino acids. CDR3 nucleotides: TGTGCCAACCCATACGAGCAGTACTTC. Translation: CANPYEQYF.

J is TRBJ2-3 and V is TRBV11-2; 9 positions match TRBD1. Germline V gives CDR1 SGHAT, CDR2 FQNNGV. The CDR3 spans 17 residues. V shed 5 bases, J shed 0 bases, and the junction held 9 bases outside the gene matches. For the CDR3, the DNA is TGTGCCAGCAGCCCGCTCGGACAGGGGACGAGCACAGATACGCAGTATTTT. It encodes CASSPLGQGTSTDTQYF.

The rearrangement uses TRBV19 and TRBJ1-5; 11 positions match TRBD1. Trimming cost V 5 bases and J 2 bases; bases outside gene matches: 8. Germline V lookup: CDR1 LNHDA, CDR2 SQIVND (reference sequence). CDR3 length: 17 amino acids. Written as DNA, the CDR3 is TGTGCCAGTAGTTCCCCTCGGACAGGGGGCGGCAATCAGCCCCAGCATTTT. Protein sequence: CASSSPRTGGGNQPQHF.

This clone appeared a few times. V and J are TRBV2 and TRBJ1-2; D possibly corresponds to TRBD1 (5 bases). Germline CDR1 SNHLY, CDR2 FYNNEI. The CDR3 is made up of 13 amino acids. V lost 6 bases and J lost 3, with 11 bases in between. Here the CDR3 DNA reads TGTGCCAGCAGGGCCGACAGTGACTATGGCTACACCTTC. Amino acid sequence: CASRADSDYGYTF.

The gene calls are TRBV30 and TRBJ1-4; a weak D match, TRBD1 (5 bases). The germline CDR1 and CDR2 sequences are GTSNPN and SVGIG (reference sequence). The CDR3 runs to 13 residues. Trimming left V 2 bases short and J 8 bases short, with 12 bases between. The CDR3 DNA reads TGTGCCTGGAGTCCGGGGGTTAGGGAAAAACTGTTTTTT. Translating it yields CAWSPGVREKLFF.

At least ten counts were recorded for this clone. The chain links TRBV2 to TRBJ1-5; possibly TRBD1 for D (5 bases). The V gene lost 4 bases and the J gene lost 7 bases, with 11 bases spanning the gap. This CDR3 spans 13 amino acids. The germline V gene encodes CDR1 SNHLY and CDR2 FYNNEI. The CDR3 reads CASSGDSAQPQHF. CDR3 DNA: TGTGCCAGCAGTGGAGACAGCGCGCAGCCCCAGCATTTT.